The entry that follows covers one TCR beta chain sequence. Its antigen is as yet unknown. Unfractionated whole blood yielded total RNA, and T cells were not sorted. These data originate in a study of monozygotic twins with inflammatory bowel disease. The germline V gene encodes CDR1 LGHDT and CDR2 YNNKEL (reference sequence). The CDR3 runs to 15 residues. Findings and limits, study-wide: Background noise in patient repertoires may stem from differing immunosuppressive treatments. IBD patients carried less diverse TCRbeta repertoires (inverse Simpson) than healthy co-twins.

Incorporation of UMIs carrying a 6-nucleotide sample barcode was performed by template switching. One entry per CDR3 protein, without DNA, is what TCRdb gives after re-calling the 5' RACE reads. This sample's clone table lists just over 300,000 distinct CDR3 sequences. This clonotype was sampled from a human donor with ulcerative colitis or Crohn's disease, or a healthy co-twin of an affected twin (not recorded which). V usage is TRBV3-1 and J usage is TRBJ2-5; TCRdb selects TRBD2, and the lack of DNA leaves this call unchecked. The sequenced sample consisted of blood. CDR3 sequence: CASSKGTTQWETQYF.